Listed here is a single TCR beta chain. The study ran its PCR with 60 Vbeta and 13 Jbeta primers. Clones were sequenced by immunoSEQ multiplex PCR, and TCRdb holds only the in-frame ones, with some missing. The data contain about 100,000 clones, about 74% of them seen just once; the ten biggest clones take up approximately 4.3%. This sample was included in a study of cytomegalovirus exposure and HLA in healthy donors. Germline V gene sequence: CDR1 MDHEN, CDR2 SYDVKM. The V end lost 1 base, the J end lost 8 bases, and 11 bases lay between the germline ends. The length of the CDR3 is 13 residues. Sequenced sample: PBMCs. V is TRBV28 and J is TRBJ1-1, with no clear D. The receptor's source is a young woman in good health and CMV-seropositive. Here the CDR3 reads CASSLLGPGEAFF. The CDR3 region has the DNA TGTGCCAGCAGTTTATTGGGCCCCGGAGAAGCTTTCTTT.